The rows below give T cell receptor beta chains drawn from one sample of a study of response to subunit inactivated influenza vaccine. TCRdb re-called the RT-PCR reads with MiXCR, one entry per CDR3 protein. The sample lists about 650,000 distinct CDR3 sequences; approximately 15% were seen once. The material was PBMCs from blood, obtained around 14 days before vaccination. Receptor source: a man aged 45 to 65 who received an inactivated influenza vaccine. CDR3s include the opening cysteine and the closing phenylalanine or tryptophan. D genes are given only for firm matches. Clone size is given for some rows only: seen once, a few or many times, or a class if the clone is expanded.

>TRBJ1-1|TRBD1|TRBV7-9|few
CASSLGGRQGRSEAFF
TGTGCCAGCAGCTTAGGGGGGCGACAGGGTCGGAGTGAAGCTTTCTTT
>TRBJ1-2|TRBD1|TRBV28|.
CASSLEGALFYGYTF
TGTGCCAGCAGTTTAGAGGGGGCCCTTTTCTATGGCTACACCTTC
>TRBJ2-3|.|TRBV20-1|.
CSAWTRPRTDTQYF
TGCAGTGCTTGGACGCGACCGCGGACAGATACGCAGTATTTT
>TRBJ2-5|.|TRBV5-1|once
CASSWDLGDTQYF
TGCGCCAGCAGCTGGGACTTGGGAGATACCCAGTACTTC
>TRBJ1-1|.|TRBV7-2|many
CASRKTGNTEAFF
TGTGCCAGCAGGAAGACAGGGAACACTGAAGCTTTCTTT
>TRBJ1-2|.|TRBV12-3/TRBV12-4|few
CASSLRTGARYGYTF
TGTGCCAGCAGTTTACGTACGGGGGCGCGGTATGGCTACACCTTC
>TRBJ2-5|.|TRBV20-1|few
CSARDLETYGTQYF
TGCAGTGCTAGAGATCTGGAGACATACGGGACCCAGTACTTC
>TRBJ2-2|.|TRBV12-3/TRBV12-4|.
CATKNTGELFF
TGTGCCACCAAAAACACCGGGGAGCTGTTTTTT
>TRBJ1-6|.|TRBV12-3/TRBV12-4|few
CASSFRTVSSYNSPLHF
TGTGCCAGCAGTTTTAGGACAGTCAGCTCCTATAATTCACCCCTCCACTTT
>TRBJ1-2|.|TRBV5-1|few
CASSIGVRDYGYTF
TGCGCCAGCAGTATTGGGGTGAGGGACTATGGCTACACCTTC
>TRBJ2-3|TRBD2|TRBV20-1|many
CSARTSGRAVSDTQYF
TGCAGTGCCAGGACTAGCGGGAGGGCCGTTTCAGATACGCAGTATTTT
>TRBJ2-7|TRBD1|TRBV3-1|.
CASSQLTGFGEQYF
TGTGCCAGCAGCCAATTGACAGGGTTCGGCGAGCAGTACTTC
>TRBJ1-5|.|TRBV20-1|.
CSARDRRKGTDSNQPQHF
TGCAGTGCTAGAGATCGGAGGAAGGGAACCGATAGCAATCAGCCCCAGCATTTT
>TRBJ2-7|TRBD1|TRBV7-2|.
CASSLGTGRNEQYF
TGTGCCAGCAGCTTAGGGACAGGGCGCAACGAGCAGTACTTC
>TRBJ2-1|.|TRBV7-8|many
CASSFGGPPWDEQFF
TGTGCCAGCAGCTTTGGGGGGCCACCATGGGATGAGCAGTTCTTC
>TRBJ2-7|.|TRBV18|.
CASSPMGQPYEQYF
TGTGCCAGCTCACCTATGGGACAACCCTACGAGCAGTACTTC
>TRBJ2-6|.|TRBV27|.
CASSQFEGSGANVLTF
TGTGCCAGCAGCCAATTCGAGGGGTCTGGGGCCAACGTCCTGACTTTC
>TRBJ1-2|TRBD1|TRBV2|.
CASSERVLGQGTGYTF
TGTGCCAGCAGCGAGAGGGTCTTGGGACAGGGTACTGGCTACACCTTC
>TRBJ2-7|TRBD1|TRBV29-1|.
CSVELQDRDLYEQYF
TGCAGCGTTGAATTACAGGACAGGGATTTGTACGAGCAGTACTTC
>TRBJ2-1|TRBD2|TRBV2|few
CASSKTGGYTYNEQFF
TGTGCCAGCAGTAAGACGGGGGGGTACACCTACAATGAGCAGTTCTTC
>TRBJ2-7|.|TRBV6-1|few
CASSPLGGRAGEQYF
TGTGCCAGCAGCCCTCTCGGGGGCCGCGCTGGCGAGCAGTACTTC
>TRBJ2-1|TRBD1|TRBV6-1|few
CASRRSLGQIGGEQFF
TGTGCCAGCAGGAGATCCTTGGGACAGATCGGAGGTGAGCAGTTCTTC
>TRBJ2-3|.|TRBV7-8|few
CASKPGGLPTDTQYF
TGTGCCAGCAAACCGGGGGGCCTGCCCACAGATACGCAGTATTTT
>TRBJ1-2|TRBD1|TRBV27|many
CASSYAPGQGAGSYGYTF
TGTGCCAGCAGTTATGCCCCGGGACAGGGGGCGGGAAGCTATGGCTACACCTTC
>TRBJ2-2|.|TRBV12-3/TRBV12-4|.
CASSLALGTGPGELFF
TGTGCCAGCAGTTTAGCGCTGGGTACGGGCCCCGGGGAGCTGTTTTTT
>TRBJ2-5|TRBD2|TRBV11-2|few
CASSLGVRLAGKKRTQYF
TGTGCCAGCAGCTTAGGGGTCCGGCTAGCGGGGAAGAAGAGGACCCAGTACTTC
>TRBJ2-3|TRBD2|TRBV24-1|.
CATGGGAIDTQYF
TGTGCCACCGGCGGGGGGGCCATAGATACGCAGTATTTT